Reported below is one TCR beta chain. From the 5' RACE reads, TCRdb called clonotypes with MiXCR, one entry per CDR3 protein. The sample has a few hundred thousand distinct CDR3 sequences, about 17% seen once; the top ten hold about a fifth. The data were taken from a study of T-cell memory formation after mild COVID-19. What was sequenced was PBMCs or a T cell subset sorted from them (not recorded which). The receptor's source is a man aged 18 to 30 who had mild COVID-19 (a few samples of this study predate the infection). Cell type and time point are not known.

For the CDR3, the DNA is TGTGCCAGCAGCAACCGGGACAGCTACGAGCAGTACGTC. Translating gives CASSNRDSYEQYV. The chain combines TRBV7-9 with TRBJ2-7; 7 positions agree with TRBD1. The ends lost 5 bases at V and 3 bases at J; junction bases unmatched: 4. This CDR3 contains 13 residues. Per the germline V gene, CDR1 is SEHNR and CDR2 is FQNEAQ (reference sequence).